Below are 13 T cell receptor beta chains sequenced from a single sample in a study of blood T cell repertoires in COVID-19. Produced via immunoSEQ multiplex PCR; TCRdb's table is partial and in-frame only. The table lists 40,000 to 50,000 clones, roughly 91% of them singletons. The specimen sequenced was peripheral blood. These receptors came from a human donor in a cohort sampled during active COVID-19.

There are a few counts of this clone. The chain is built from TRBV27 and TRBJ2-1, with 8 bases aligning to TRBD1. The CDR3 covers 16 residues. V shed 6 bases and J 4 bases; nucleotides not matched to a gene: 11. Germline CDR1 MNHEY, CDR2 SMNVEV (reference sequence). CDR3 sequence (DNA): TGTGCCAGCAGAAACCCCCAGGGGGCAAAGTACAATGAGCAGTTCTTC. The encoded protein is CASRNPQGAKYNEQFF.

The V gene is TRBV24-1, the J gene TRBJ2-2; 9 bases align to TRBD1. The CDR3 has 14 amino acids. Germline V gene lookup returns CDR1 KGHDR and CDR2 SFDVKD. V lost 7 bases to trimming and J lost 7 bases; unmatched junction nucleotides: 6. CDR3 sequence reads: CATRTGGADGELFF. In DNA form, the CDR3 reads TGTGCCACCAGGACAGGGGGAGCGGACGGGGAGCTGTTTTTT.

The genes are TRBV3-1 (or the pseudogene TRBV3-2) and TRBJ2-1; the D gene is possibly TRBD2 (6 bases). Trimming took 2 bases from V and 6 from J, leaving 20 bases between them. Per the germline V gene, CDR1 is LGHDT and CDR2 is YNNKEL (reference sequence). This CDR3 spans 17 amino acids. CDR3 region: CASSQLPGAGWRNEQFF. CDR3 in DNA: TGTGCCAGCAGCCAACTTCCCGGGGCGGGATGGCGCAATGAGCAGTTCTTC.

This clone is a singleton in its sample. V is TRBV11-2 and J is TRBJ2-7; 14 bases align to TRBD2. This CDR3 spans 14 amino acids. V shed 6 bases, J shed 4 bases, and the junction held 2 bases outside the gene matches. Germline V CDR1 and CDR2: SGHAT, FQNNGV. This chain's CDR3 is CASSGLAGGYEQYF. DNA of the CDR3: TGTGCCAGCAGTGGACTAGCGGGGGGATACGAGCAGTACTTC. The full variable domain, in which reference TRBV11-2 and TRBJ2-7 provide the parts outside the CDR3, is EAGVAQSPRYKIIEKRQSVAFWCNPISGHATLYWYQQILGQGPKLLIQFQNNGVVDDSQLPKDRFSAERLKGVDSTLKIQPAKLEDSAVYLCASSGLAGGYEQYFGPGTRLTVT.

The rearrangement uses TRBV7-9 and TRBJ2-2; 9 bases fit TRBD1. In germline, CDR1 is SEHNR, CDR2 FQNEAQ (reference sequence). There are 16 residues in the CDR3. Losses at the gene ends were 5 bases for V and 3 bases for J; bases not matched to a gene: 7. The DNA for the CDR3 is TGTGCCAGCAGCCCGATGGGACAGGGATACACCGGGGAGCTGTTTTTT. It is translated as CASSPMGQGYTGELFF.

This clone was detected a few times. The chain employs TRBV5-4 and TRBJ2-7; D is perhaps TRBD2 (6 bases). CDR3 length: 14 residues. V was trimmed by 4 bases and J by 3 bases, leaving 14 bases between them. CDR1 is SGHNT, CDR2 YYREEE, per germline (reference sequence). CDR3 amino acids: CASSPGSRDYEQYF. CDR3 sequence (DNA): TGTGCCAGCAGCCCAGGGTCGCGGGACTACGAGCAGTACTTC.

J is TRBJ1-5 and V is TRBV19; D not certain. The CDR3 contains 14 residues. Trimming left V 5 bases short and J 0 bases short, with 8 bases between. The germline gives CDR1 LNHDA, CDR2 SQIVND (reference sequence). The CDR3 is CASSAGVSNQPQHF. CDR3 bases: TGTGCCAGTAGTGCGGGAGTTAGCAATCAGCCCCAGCATTTT.

This chain links TRBV18 with TRBJ2-1; TRBD2 aligns across 11 bases. CDR3 length: 15 amino acids. The germline V gene encodes CDR1 KGHSH and CDR2 LQKENI. Germline trimming cut 4 bases from V and 7 bases from J; bases unmatched to any gene: 6. For the CDR3, the DNA is TGTGCCAGCTCACTTACTAGCGGGAGCGGTAATGAGCAGTTCTTC. Its translation: CASSLTSGSGNEQFF.

The chain uses TRBV10-1 and TRBJ2-7; a possible D gene is TRBD2 (5 bases). The V end was cut by 7 bases, the J end by 3 bases, with 25 bases between. Per germline, CDR1 WNHNN and CDR2 SYGVQD (reference sequence). The CDR3 consists of 17 residues. DNA of the CDR3: TGCGCCAGCAAGCCGAGGGTCTCCCTATGTGGCTTCTACGAGCAGTACTTC. Amino acids: CASKPRVSLCGFYEQYF.

This rearrangement joins TRBV6-5 to TRBJ2-7; TRBD1 might be the D (5 bases). The V end was cut by 6 bases, the J end by 1 base, with 7 bases between. Germline assignment: CDR1 MNHEY and CDR2 SVGAGI. CDR3 length equals 12 residues. CDR3 in amino acids: CASRDTSYEQYF. The CDR3 nucleotides are TGTGCCAGCAGGGACACTTCCTACGAGCAGTACTTC.

V and J are TRBV21-1 and TRBJ2-5; the D segment call TRBD2 is taken from the table without a DNA check. TRBV21-1 is listed as a pseudogene. This CDR3 has 11 amino acids. CDR3 bases: TGTGCCAGCAGCTCTGGGGAGCAGAAGTACTTC. Amino acid sequence: CASSSGEQKYF.

V gene TRBV6-4 combines with J gene TRBJ2-5, with a weak D call TRBD1 (6 bases). CDR1 is MRHNA, CDR2 SNTAGT, per germline. Trimming removed 0 bases at V and 2 bases at J, with 13 bases between. The CDR3 length is 16 residues. This chain's CDR3 is CASSDSGERGQETQYF. The DNA of the CDR3 is TGTGCCAGCAGTGACTCTGGGGAGAGGGGGCAAGAGACCCAGTACTTC.

This clone was counted only a few times. The genes are TRBV28 and TRBJ2-1; D unresolved. CDR3 size: 13 residues. In germline, CDR1 is MDHEN, CDR2 SYDVKM. The V gene lost 5 bases and the J gene lost 8 bases, with 13 bases spanning the gap. CDR3 in amino acids: CASSRLGVDEQFF. The CDR3 DNA reads as TGTGCCAGCAGTCGGCTAGGTGTTGATGAGCAGTTCTTC. The entire variable domain, with the rest obtained from reference TRBV28 and TRBJ2-1, is as follows: DVKVTQSSRYLVKRTGEKVFLECVQDMDHENMFWYRQDPGLGLRLIYFSYDVKMKEKGDIPEGYSVSREKKERFSLILESASTNQTSMYLCASSRLGVDEQFFGPGTRLTVL.